Sequencing of this T cell receptor (beta chain) was carried out in a study of cytomegalovirus exposure and HLA in healthy donors (dated by TCRdb to between 2016 and 2019). About the investigation overall: In an earlier analysis of roughly 590 of the donors, 276 Gb of sequence data and some 120 million unique TCR beta sequences from 150 million to 200 million T cells were reported. An early release that covered around 590 HLA-typed donors contained about 300 gigabases of sequencing data and tens of millions of unique TCR sequences. The genetic ancestry cluster associated with self-reported Caucasian donors included 65% to 90% of the 300 to 450 genotyped donors. The study aimed to test whether signatures of past pathogen exposure could be identified by cataloging public T cell receptors. The T cell repertoires of around 730 subjects were profiled by immunosequencing and related to cytomegalovirus serostatus. Besides the first cohort of approximately 670 subjects, a separate validation cohort made up of over a hundred different subjects was used. The study combined high-throughput TCR immunosequencing, statistical association of individual TCRs with disease status, and machine learning to predict cytomegalovirus infection status. To study patterns of TCR occurrence, a later analysis re-analyzed previously published TCR beta repertoires from several hundred donors and added high-resolution HLA genotyping. The later analysis used no new phenotypic data to find candidate immune exposures, relying instead on TCR beta sequences and their occurrence across donors. An earlier analysis of approximately 640 of the donors applied high-throughput TCR beta sequencing to assess whether each TCR beta V gene segment acted as functional or pseudogenic. Alongside the repertoire data, information on donor age, sex, ethnicity and CMV serostatus was compiled. A later genetic analysis used genome-wide SNP genotypes for about 65% of the 666 donors, treating that subset as a discovery cohort. Every discovery cohort repertoire had been produced on one sequencing platform. Both class I and class II loci were covered by HLA typing, at four-digit resolution. Typing coverage varied by locus: roughly 629-630 donors for A, B, C, DRB1 and DQB1; more than 500 for DQA1; around 570 for DPA1; approximately 470 for DPB1. Four to six DR-DQ haplotypes were handled as single units for association and clustering, since linkage in the cohort was strong. Among about 390 genotyped donors of the cohort, an average of 235,054 unique TCR beta nucleotide sequences were sequenced per donor, roughly 20% of them non-productive. Overall study outcomes, separate from this receptor: In both the original and validation cohorts, the classifier was reported to diagnose cytomegalovirus status with high specificity and sensitivity. While some public TCRs were present in many individuals, most TCR sequences turned up only very rarely across donors. For the cohort, immune exposure information was limited to CMV serostatus. In vitro tests confirmed that a few of the cytomegalovirus-associated TCR beta chains recognize cytomegalovirus antigens. Broadly in line with IMGT annotations, most TCR beta V segments showed up in productive rearrangements about 87% or about 30% of the time in an earlier analysis of about 500 of the donors. The cohort was sequenced for TCR beta chains only, and without alpha or paired-chain data the features that could be detected were limited. A further reported finding was that TCR beta sequences accurately predicted the HLA-A and HLA-B alleles for most subjects in the first cohort. The 87-base-pair reads could not distinguish some IMGT-functional V segments, including TRBV6-2 and TRBV6-3, so those segments were excluded. When HLA alleles, especially DR and DQ, strongly co-occurred, TCR associations were difficult to assign to individual alleles. A later genetic analysis reported fewer N-insertions in productive TCRs among donors in an Asian-associated ancestry cluster than the approximately 700-donor mean. In a later analysis, HLA-associated TCR beta chains were found to be more clonally expanded and to have lower generation probabilities than equally common non-associated chains. Sequencing depth was assumed to be roughly uniform across donors in the presence/absence analyses, though that assumption may not hold. Specific HLA alleles were associated with over 15,000 TCR beta sequences at a false discovery rate of 0.05 in a later analysis. Correlated functional status among segregating V segments might be attributable to linkage disequilibrium, but an unknown experimental factor could not be ruled out. The authors suggested that the approach could potentially be extended to other disease states and immunological phenotypes. Because some donors lacked HLA typing at each locus, the association tests relied only on the typed subset. A later genetic analysis associated a missense DCLRE1C variant with V-gene and J-gene trimming of TCR beta chains, and an independent cohort replicated the association. A cluster of highly shared sequence variants was judged likely to represent a technical artifact of the sequencing pipeline. Because counts were too low, approximately 18 rarely observed V segments, including chromosome 9 orphons, were excluded from the earlier analysis of several hundred of the donors. In the study, some 160 TCR beta chains were listed as associated with cytomegalovirus. In a later analysis, most CMV-associated TCR beta chains were found to appear HLA-restricted, with HLA associations seemingly driven largely by CMV exposure. In a later analysis, TCR association rates were found to vary across HLA loci, with the most associated TCRs seen for DRB1 alleles and the fewest for HLA-C alleles. Several of the top co-occurrence clusters appeared to be linked to parvovirus B19, influenza, CMV and Epstein-Barr virus, according to a later analysis.

The cohort comprised several hundred healthy bone marrow donors. At the time of sampling, every cohort member was nominally healthy, though immune exposures that went unrecorded were likely present. The donor tested CMV seropositive, placing the donor among the roughly 300 seropositive members of the cohort. Every donor gave a peripheral blood sample, and the peripheral blood mononuclear cells from that sample were used for TCR beta sequencing. Genomic DNA extraction from the blood cell samples was performed with the Qiagen DNeasy Blood Extraction Kit. As to this clone: Its antigen is still unknown. Base qualities were left out, and no much larger clone turns up one base away.

CDR1 and CDR2, per the germline V gene, are SGHRS and YFSETQ. Its CDR3 holds 13 amino acids, cysteine through phenylalanine. The only DNA kept is the CDR3, 39 bases in frame from the first base. The trim is 4 bases for V and 6 bases for J, with a gap of 13 bases between the germline ends. The library came from the immunoSEQ multiplex PCR assay. A mixture of 60 forward primers for TCR Vbeta segments and 13 reverse primers for TCR Jbeta segments was used in the multiplex PCR. Amplification of the CDR3 region of rearranged TCR beta genes was performed with a multiplex PCR assay on genomic DNA. The Illumina HiSeq System was used to sequence the amplified TCR beta libraries as 87-base-pair reads. Per the source publication's procedure: A later analysis tallied around 87 million unique TCR beta chains across the 640 or so repertoires, and approximately 11 million of those chains were shared by two or more donors. To remove PCR and sequencing errors, raw reads were error-corrected and collapsed into unique sequences using a nearest-neighbor algorithm that merged closely related sequences. Alignment of CDR3 sequences to IMGT reference sequences was used to assign V, D and J gene segments. For a sequence to be retained, a match of at least six nucleotides was required to both a V gene segment and a J gene segment. A rearrangement counted as productive if the CDR3 had no stop codons and remained in frame with V and J, and every other rearrangement counted as non-productive. Following IMGT convention, CDR3 was defined as the stretch from the second conserved V-encoded cysteine up to the conserved J-encoded phenylalanine. The earlier analysis of approximately 590 of the donors excluded any sequence lacking an unambiguous match to a single V gene segment. An earlier analysis of a few hundred of the donors classified V segments as functional when productive rearrangements were above 56.7% and as segregating when the standard deviation between donors was above 5%. A statistical classification framework was built for diagnosing cytomegalovirus status from the catalog of TCR beta chain sequences. In a later analysis, TCR nucleotide sequences were compared against IMGT/GENE-DB human TR gene sequences so that V and J genes could be assigned. A later analysis assigned CDR3 sequences and most-parsimonious VDJ recombination scenarios with the TCRdist pipeline. In a later analysis, each TCR beta chain was defined by its CDR3 amino acid sequence together with its V-gene family, and reads without a unique V-gene family were excluded. To address suspected cross-contamination and a sequencing artifact, a later analysis removed a few hundred highly shared, low-generation-probability nucleotide sequences. In a later analysis, a clonal expansion index for each public chain was calculated from normalized within-repertoire ranks of inferred template counts. Generation probabilities in a later analysis came from a VDJ recombination model fitted to out-of-frame rearrangements, and those results were checked against IGoR. In a later analysis, hypergeometric tests were used to score TCR-TCR, TCR-HLA and TCR-CMV co-occurrence, with a repertoire-size bias correction applied to TCR pairs. In a later analysis, false discovery rates were estimated by permuting HLA or CMV assignments 20 times. In a later analysis, co-occurring TCRs were grouped using DBSCAN, and TCRdist sequence similarity was added for clustering within HLA-allele-positive subsets. Co-occurrence clustering excluded repertoires with fewer than 30,000 or more than 120,000 public chains, plus five with anomalous nucleotide sharing. TCRdb's version of the immuneACCESS table is confined to in-frame rearrangements and falls short of the full clone set. An unresolved V gene accounts for under half of the shortfall where checked; the remainder is of unknown origin. From that table come the V and J calls and clone size; the DNA was used to work out D and trimming. The sample table shows about 190,000 clones, and roughly 77% are seen once. The top ten constitute approximately 4.8% of the sample.

Sequences were obtained from PBMCs. The chain uses TRBV5-1 and TRBJ1-1, with TRBD1 perhaps the D gene, on 6 matching bases. The receptor was derived from a man aged 25 to 40 in good health and CMV-seropositive. The CDR3 amino acid sequence is: CASSNTGTAEAFF. The DNA reads TGCGCCAGCAGCAACACAGGGACCGCTGAAGCTTTCTTT.